What follows are 12 T cell receptor beta chains derived from one specimen sequenced in a study of T cells in Graves' hyperthyroidism and ophthalmopathy. There were TCR beta CDR3 regions amplified from RNA transcripts. The TCR CDR3 was amplified in a first-round RT-PCR using the HTBI primer set. TCRdb redid the calling of the multiplex PCR reads with MiXCR, one entry per CDR3 protein. The sample lists about 840,000 distinct CDR3 sequences, 38% occurring once. Sequencing was done on a sample of blood. The receptors derive from a man between 18 and 35 years old with Graves' hyperthyroidism.

There are a few counts of this clonotype. At one end the junction does not follow the germline gene, possibly because of a read error. The chain employs TRBV10-3 and TRBJ1-1; tentatively, D is TRBD1 (5 bases). The CDR3 loop spans 14 amino acids. The V gene's germline CDR1 is ENHRY and CDR2 SYGVKD. The CDR3 DNA reads as TGTGCCAGCAGTACAGGTAAACTGAACACTGAAGCTTTCTTT. Amino acid sequence: CASSTGKLNTEAFF.

The chain's CDR3 is CASSEGQGLEVDTQYF. In DNA form, the CDR3 reads TGTGCCAGCAGTGAGGGACAGGGCCTAGAGGTAGATACGCAGTATTTT. The rearrangement joins TRBV25-1 to TRBJ2-3; TRBD1 aligns across 9 bases. V gave up 3 bases and J gave up 5 bases; unmatched junction bases: 9. CDR1 is MGHDK, CDR2 SYGVNS, per germline. This CDR3 is 16 amino acids long. The whole variable domain, remainder taken from reference TRBV25-1 and TRBJ2-3, is EADIYQTPRYLVIGTGKKITLECSQTMGHDKMYWYQQDPGMELHLIHYSYGVNSTEKGDLSSESTVSRIRTEHFPLTLESARPSHTSQYLCASSEGQGLEVDTQYFGPGTRLTVL.

Ten or more counts support this clonotype. CDR3 sequence reads: CASSIVPNTEAFF. CDR3 in DNA: TGTGCCAGTAGTATAGTCCCGAACACTGAAGCTTTCTTT. The rearrangement joins TRBV19 to TRBJ1-1; D uncertain. The V end was cut by 1 base, the J end by 1 base, with 4 bases between. The CDR3 totals 13 residues. The germline CDR1 and CDR2 sequences are LNHDA and SQIVND (reference sequence).

This clonotype was found many times. The rearrangement joins TRBV20-1 to TRBJ2-5; D tentatively reads TRBD1 or TRBD2 (5 bases each). Trimming cost V 6 bases and J 1 base, with 15 bases left between them. There are 14 residues in the CDR3. Germline V gene lookup returns CDR1 DFQATT and CDR2 SNEGSKA (reference sequence). The CDR3 bases are TGCAGTGCCCCCCGGGACGAAATCCAAGAGACCCAGTACTTC. It codes for CSAPRDEIQETQYF.

Concerning this clonotype: This may be a read error: a much more frequent sequence differs by one nucleotide. The gene calls are TRBV7-2 and TRBJ2-2; 8 bases are a match to TRBD2. The germline V gene has CDR1 SGHTA and CDR2 FQGNSA. CDR3 size: 16 residues. The CDR3 region has the DNA TGTGCCAGCAGCCCCTTGACTAGCGCCGTCACCGGGGAGCTGCTTTTT. The encoded protein is CASSPLTSAVTGELLF. The full variable domain, in which reference TRBV7-2 and TRBJ2-2 provide the parts outside the CDR3, is GAGVSQSPSNKVTEKGKDVELRCDPISGHTALYWYRQSLGQGLEFLIYFQGNSAPDKSGLPSDRFSAERTGGSVSTLTIQRTQQEDSAVYLCASSPLTSAVTGELLFGEGSRLTVL.

The CDR3 reads CASSLGGRVVSNYGYTF. CDR3 bases: TGTGCCAGCAGCTTAGGGGGCAGGGTGGTCTCTAACTATGGCTACACCTTC. The rearrangement uses TRBV7-8 and TRBJ1-2; D is possibly TRBD1 (5 bases). The CDR3 length is 17 residues. V lost 1 base to trimming and J lost 0 bases, with 15 bases between them. Germline-derived CDR1 and CDR2 are SGHVS and FQNEAQ.

This clonotype was counted only a few times. This chain links TRBV12-3 or TRBV12-4 with TRBJ2-5; no clear D gene. V was pared by 6 bases and J by 0 bases, with 17 bases between. The CDR3 runs 16 residues. CDR3 residues: CASSQETLLYQETQYF. CDR3 DNA: TGTGCCAGCAGCCAAGAGACTTTACTTTACCAAGAGACCCAGTACTTC.

This chain connects TRBV29-1 to TRBJ2-5; 8 bases are shared with TRBD2. CDR3 length equals 14 residues. J was trimmed by 5 bases and V by 7 bases; bases with no gene match: 12. Germline values: CDR1 SQVTM, CDR2 ANQGSEA. The CDR3 spells CSGKDGGGWETQYF. DNA of the CDR3: TGCAGCGGAAAAGACGGGGGGGGTTGGGAGACCCAGTACTTC.

The chain employs TRBV5-6 and TRBJ2-7, with TRBD1 matching over 8 bases. The CDR3 covers 15 residues. V trimming: 1 base; J trimming: 4 bases; junction bases outside the gene matches: 7. CDR1 SGHDT and CDR2 YYEEEE come from the germline V gene. CDR3 region: CASSLLAGQEYEQYF. As DNA, the CDR3 is TGTGCCAGCAGCTTGTTGGCGGGACAGGAGTACGAGCAGTACTTC.

In nucleotides, the CDR3 is TGTGCCAGCAGTACAGGGTCCTCCGGCGAGCAGTACTTC. Its translation: CASSTGSSGEQYF. This sequence joins TRBV2 and TRBJ2-7; the D gene is possibly TRBD1 (6 bases). Germline values: CDR1 SNHLY, CDR2 FYNNEI. Trimming stripped 5 bases from V and 6 bases from J, with 14 bases between. CDR3 length: 13 residues.

This clonotype was seen only a few times. This sequence joins TRBV24-1 and TRBJ2-2; tentatively, D is TRBD2 (7 bases). The CDR3 consists of 16 residues. Trimming shortened V by 4 bases and J by 6 bases, and 17 bases separated the two germline ends. Germline CDR1 reads KGHDR; CDR2 reads SFDVKD. The CDR3 coding sequence is TGTGCCACCAGTGAATCTGGGGGGGCGATGGCCGGGGAGCTGTTTTTT. This sequence encodes CATSESGGAMAGELFF.

V is TRBV19 and J is TRBJ1-1; a possible D gene is TRBD1 (5 bases). CDR3 size: 13 residues. V was trimmed by 9 bases and J by 4 bases, leaving 15 bases between them. Per germline, CDR1 LNHDA and CDR2 SQIVND (reference sequence). The CDR3 region has the DNA TGTGCCAGCACCTACGGGGGGAGCACTGAAGCTTTCTTT. It translates to CASTYGGSTEAFF.